This T cell receptor beta chain emerged from a study of radiotherapy plus CTLA-4 blockade in lung cancer (dated by TCRdb to 2016 to 2018). Notes on the research overall: Objective responses were observed in approximately 17% of enrolled patients, and disease control was achieved in around 30%. General conclusions and limits of the study: After treatment with radiotherapy and ipilimumab, TCR clones that came from tumors expanded in the peripheral blood. Increased serum interferon-beta after radiation, together with early dynamic changes in blood T cell clones, were reported to be the strongest predictors of response.

The library relied on the immunoSEQ multiplex PCR assay. The immuneACCESS repertoire file appears here via TCRdb, limited to in-frame rearrangements. These files lack a portion of the clones; in checked studies, under half of the deficit traces to unresolved V genes, and the cause of the others is not known. This sample holds about 25,000 clones; 73% were observed only once. In total, the top ten clones hold 3.6% of the sample. A distance of 10 bases separates the germline ends of V and J, which lose 0 bases and 0 bases respectively. From the cysteine up to the phenylalanine, the CDR3 has a length of 16 residues. Just CDR3 DNA is preserved here, 48 bases in frame from base 1. Per the germline V gene, SGHRS is the CDR1 and YFSETQ is the CDR2. The study tested focal radiation therapy combined with CTLA-4 blockade (ipilimumab) in patients with chemo-refractory metastatic non-small-cell lung cancer. As concerns this clone: The antigen this receptor binds is unknown. No much larger clonotype is one base removed from it; base qualities were not supplied.

The input for sequencing was peripheral blood, taken from a patient treated with radiotherapy plus ipilimumab. This sequence originates from a human donor with non-small cell lung cancer who had stable disease on radiotherapy plus ipilimumab. The chain links TRBV5-1 with TRBJ2-1; TRBD2 is perhaps the D gene, given 6 matching bases. For the CDR3, the sequence is CASSLASSGSYNEQFF. The bases read TGCGCCAGCAGCTTGGCCAGTAGCGGCTCCTACAATGAGCAGTTCTTC. With the portions outside the CDR3 filled from the reference TRBV5-1 and TRBJ2-1 genes, the complete variable region becomes KAGVTQTPRYLIKTRGQQVTLSCSPISGHRSVSWYQQTPGQGLQFLFEYFSETQRNKGNFPGRFSGRQFSNSRSEMNVSTLELGDSALYLCASSLASSGSYNEQFFGPGTRLTVL.